One sample yielded the 5 T cell receptor beta chains listed below, sequenced in a study of response to subunit inactivated influenza vaccine. TCRdb ran MiXCR on the RT-PCR reads and lists one entry per CDR3 protein. The table lists 450,000 to 600,000 distinct CDR3 sequences, 6.5% to 8% of them singletons. The specimen was PBMCs from blood, collected around 2 years after vaccination. Source of these receptors: a man aged 45-69 years who received an inactivated influenza vaccine.

Only a few counts were recorded for this clonotype. The V gene is TRBV4-2, the J gene TRBJ2-2, with D possibly being TRBD2 (6 bases). The V end was cut by 2 bases, the J end by 6 bases, with 16 bases between. In germline, CDR1 is LGHNA, CDR2 YNFKEQ. This CDR3 spans 16 amino acids. CDR3 in DNA: TGTGCCAGCAGCCAATACTCCCTCGGGGGTGCCGGGGAGCTGTTTTTT. It specifies CASSQYSLGGAGELFF.

The table lists this clonotype with a few counts. The rearrangement links TRBV5-1 to TRBJ2-1, with D tentatively TRBD2 (5 bases). Germline CDR1 is SGHRS and CDR2 is YFSETQ. The V end lost 4 bases, the J end lost 0 bases, and 20 bases lay between the germline ends. This CDR3 has 18 amino acids. The DNA for the CDR3 is TGCGCCAGCAGCGGGTTGTCCGTTACGCGGGTCTCCTACAATGAGCAGTTCTTC. This translates into CASSGLSVTRVSYNEQFF.

The J gene is TRBJ2-3, the V gene TRBV18; possibly TRBD2 for D (5 bases). The CDR3 has 16 residues. The V gene lost 6 bases and the J gene lost 0 bases, with 16 bases spanning the gap. CDR1 and CDR2 from the germline V gene are KGHSH and LQKENI. The CDR3 here is CASSHPAVPSTDTQYF. The CDR3 DNA reads TGTGCCAGCTCGCATCCAGCGGTACCTAGCACAGATACGCAGTATTTT.

This clonotype was counted at least ten times. V usage is TRBV29-1 and J usage is TRBJ2-2, with D possibly matching TRBD1 (6 bases). The CDR3 length is 14 residues. Germline lookup yields CDR1 SQVTM and CDR2 ANQGSEA. V dropped 8 bases and J dropped 2 bases, with 15 bases sitting between them. Here the CDR3 reads CSHSGTSNTGELFF. Here the CDR3 DNA reads TGCAGCCATTCCGGGACAAGTAACACCGGGGAGCTGTTTTTT.

This clonotype was seen ten or more times. The chain uses TRBV30 and TRBJ1-1; D is possibly TRBD1 (5 bases). V gave up 7 bases and J gave up 1 base, with 16 bases separating them. The germline V gene encodes CDR1 GTSNPN and CDR2 SVGIG (reference sequence). This CDR3 is built from 14 residues. The CDR3 region is CASAPGTSNTEAFF. The DNA of the CDR3 is TGTGCCTCGGCACCAGGGACCTCGAACACTGAAGCTTTCTTT.